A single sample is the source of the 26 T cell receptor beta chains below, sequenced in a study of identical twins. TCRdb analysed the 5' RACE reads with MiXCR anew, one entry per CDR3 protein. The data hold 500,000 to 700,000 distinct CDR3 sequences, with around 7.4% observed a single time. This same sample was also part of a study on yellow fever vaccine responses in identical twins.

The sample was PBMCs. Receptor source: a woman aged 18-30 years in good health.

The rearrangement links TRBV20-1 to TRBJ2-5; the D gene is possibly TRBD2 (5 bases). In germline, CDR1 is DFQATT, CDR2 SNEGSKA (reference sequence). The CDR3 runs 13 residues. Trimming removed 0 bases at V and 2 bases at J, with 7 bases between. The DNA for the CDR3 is TGCAGTGCTAGAGATGGGAGTCAAGAGACCCAGTACTTC. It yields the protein CSARDGSQETQYF.

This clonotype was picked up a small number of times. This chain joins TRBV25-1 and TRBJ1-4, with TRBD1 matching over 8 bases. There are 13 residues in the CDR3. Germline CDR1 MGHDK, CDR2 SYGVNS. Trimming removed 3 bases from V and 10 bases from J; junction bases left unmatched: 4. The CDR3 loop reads CASSDRGRGKLFF. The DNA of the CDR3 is TGTGCCAGCAGTGACAGGGGGCGGGGAAAACTGTTTTTT.

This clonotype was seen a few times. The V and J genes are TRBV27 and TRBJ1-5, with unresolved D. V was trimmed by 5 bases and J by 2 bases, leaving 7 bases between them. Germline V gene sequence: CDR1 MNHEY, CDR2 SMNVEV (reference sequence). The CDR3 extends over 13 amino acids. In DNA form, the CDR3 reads TGTGCCAGCAGTCCGTTAGGCAATCAGCCCCAGCATTTT. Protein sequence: CASSPLGNQPQHF.

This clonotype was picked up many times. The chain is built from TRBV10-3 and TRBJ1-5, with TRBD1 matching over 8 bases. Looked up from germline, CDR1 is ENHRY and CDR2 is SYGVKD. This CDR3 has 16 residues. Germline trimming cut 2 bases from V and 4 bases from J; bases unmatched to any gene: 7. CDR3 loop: CAISETSGGANQPQHF. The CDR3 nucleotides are TGTGCCATCAGTGAGACCTCAGGGGGCGCGAATCAGCCCCAGCATTTT.

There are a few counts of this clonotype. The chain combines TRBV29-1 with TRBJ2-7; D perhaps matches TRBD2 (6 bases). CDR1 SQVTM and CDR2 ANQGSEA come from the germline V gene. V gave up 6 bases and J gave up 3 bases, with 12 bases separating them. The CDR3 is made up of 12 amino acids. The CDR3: CSVTGLYYEQYF. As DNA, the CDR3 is TGCAGCGTCACCGGACTATACTACGAGCAGTACTTC.

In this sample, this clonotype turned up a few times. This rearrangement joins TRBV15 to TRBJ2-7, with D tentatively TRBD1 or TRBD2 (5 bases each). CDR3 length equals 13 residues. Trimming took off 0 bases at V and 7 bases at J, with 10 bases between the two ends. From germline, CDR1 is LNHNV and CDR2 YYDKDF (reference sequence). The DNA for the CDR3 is TGTGCCACCAGCAGAGATATGGGGGTAGAGCAGTACGTC. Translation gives CATSRDMGVEQYV.

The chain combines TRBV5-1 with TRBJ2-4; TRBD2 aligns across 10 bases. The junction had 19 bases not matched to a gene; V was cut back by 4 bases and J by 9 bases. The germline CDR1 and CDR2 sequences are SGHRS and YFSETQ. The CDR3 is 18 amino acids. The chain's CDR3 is CASSGSLAGDPPRGIQYF. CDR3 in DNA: TGCGCCAGCAGCGGGAGTCTAGCGGGAGACCCTCCCAGGGGCATTCAGTACTTC.

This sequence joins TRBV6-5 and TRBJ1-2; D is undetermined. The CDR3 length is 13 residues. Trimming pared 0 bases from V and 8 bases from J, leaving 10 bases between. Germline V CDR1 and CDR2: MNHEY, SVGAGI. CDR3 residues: CASSYSQREGYTF. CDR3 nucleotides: TGTGCCAGCAGTTACTCGCAAAGGGAGGGCTACACCTTC.

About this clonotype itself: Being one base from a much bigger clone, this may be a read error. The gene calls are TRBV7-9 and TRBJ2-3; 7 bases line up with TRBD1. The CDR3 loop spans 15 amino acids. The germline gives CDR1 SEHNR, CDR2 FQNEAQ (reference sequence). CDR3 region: CASSLVQGSTYTQYF. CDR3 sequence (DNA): TGTGCCAGCAGCTTGGTACAGGGGAGCACATATACGCAGTATTTT.

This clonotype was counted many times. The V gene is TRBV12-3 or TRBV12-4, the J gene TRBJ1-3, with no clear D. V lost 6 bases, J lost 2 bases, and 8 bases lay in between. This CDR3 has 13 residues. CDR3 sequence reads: CASSSLPGNTIYF. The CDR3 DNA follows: TGTGCCAGCAGCTCCTTGCCTGGAAACACCATATATTTT.

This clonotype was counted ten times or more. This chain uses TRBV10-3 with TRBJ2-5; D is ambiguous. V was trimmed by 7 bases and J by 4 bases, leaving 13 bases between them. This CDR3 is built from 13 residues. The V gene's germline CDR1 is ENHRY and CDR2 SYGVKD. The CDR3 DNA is TGTGCCATCAAAAGGCTAAGTGGAGAGACCCAGTACTTC. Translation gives CAIKRLSGETQYF.

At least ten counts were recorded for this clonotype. The CDR3 DNA follows: TGTGCCAGCAGAAGGACAAGCCAAGAGACCCAGTACTTC. Its protein product is CASRRTSQETQYF. The V gene is TRBV2, the J gene TRBJ2-5; D may be TRBD1 (5 bases). Trimming removed 6 bases from V and 1 base from J, with 9 bases in between. CDR1 and CDR2 from the germline V gene are SNHLY and FYNNEI. CDR3 length: 13 residues.

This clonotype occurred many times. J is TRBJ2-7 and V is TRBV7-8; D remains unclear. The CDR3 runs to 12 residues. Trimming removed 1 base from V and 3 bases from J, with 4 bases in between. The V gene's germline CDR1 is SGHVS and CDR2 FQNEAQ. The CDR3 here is CASSLGDYEQYV. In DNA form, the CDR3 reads TGTGCCAGCAGCTTAGGGGACTACGAGCAGTACGTC.

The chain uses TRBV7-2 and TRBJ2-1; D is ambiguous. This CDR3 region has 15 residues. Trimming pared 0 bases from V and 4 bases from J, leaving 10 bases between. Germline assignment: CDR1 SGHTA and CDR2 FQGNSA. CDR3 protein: CASSLAWAVYNEQFF. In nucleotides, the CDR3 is TGTGCCAGCAGCTTAGCGTGGGCAGTTTACAATGAGCAGTTCTTC.

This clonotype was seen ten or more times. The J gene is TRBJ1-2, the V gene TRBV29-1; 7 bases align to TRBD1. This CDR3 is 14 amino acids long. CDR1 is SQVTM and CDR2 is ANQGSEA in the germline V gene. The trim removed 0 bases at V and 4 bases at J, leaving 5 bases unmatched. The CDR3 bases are TGCAGCGTTGAAGATCTTCAGGGGGTCTATGGCTACACCTTC. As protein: CSVEDLQGVYGYTF.

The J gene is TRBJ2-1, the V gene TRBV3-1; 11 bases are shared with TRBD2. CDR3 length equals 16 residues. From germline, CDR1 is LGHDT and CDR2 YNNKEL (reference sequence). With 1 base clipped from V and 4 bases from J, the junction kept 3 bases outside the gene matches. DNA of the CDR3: TGTGCCAGCAGCCAAGCGACTAGCGGGACTTACAATGAGCAGTTCTTC. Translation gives CASSQATSGTYNEQFF.

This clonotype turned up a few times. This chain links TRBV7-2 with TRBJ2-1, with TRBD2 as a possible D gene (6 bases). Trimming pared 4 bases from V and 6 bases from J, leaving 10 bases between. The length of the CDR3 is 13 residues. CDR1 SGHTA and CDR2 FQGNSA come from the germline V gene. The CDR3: CASSSGLPNEQFF. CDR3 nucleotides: TGTGCCAGCAGCTCAGGACTACCCAATGAGCAGTTCTTC.

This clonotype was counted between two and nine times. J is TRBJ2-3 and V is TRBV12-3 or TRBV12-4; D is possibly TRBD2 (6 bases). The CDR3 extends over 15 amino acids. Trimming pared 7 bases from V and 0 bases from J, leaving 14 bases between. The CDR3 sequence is CASNLGRGSTDTQYF. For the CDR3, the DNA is TGTGCCAGCAATTTGGGGCGGGGAAGCACAGATACGCAGTATTTT.

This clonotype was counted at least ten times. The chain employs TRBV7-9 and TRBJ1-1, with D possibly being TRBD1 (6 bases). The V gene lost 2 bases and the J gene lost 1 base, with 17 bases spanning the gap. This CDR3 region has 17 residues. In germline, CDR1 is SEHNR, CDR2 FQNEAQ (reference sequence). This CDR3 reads CASSLRSPGTPNTEAFF. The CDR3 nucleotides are TGTGCCAGCAGCTTAAGAAGCCCAGGGACACCGAACACTGAAGCTTTCTTT.

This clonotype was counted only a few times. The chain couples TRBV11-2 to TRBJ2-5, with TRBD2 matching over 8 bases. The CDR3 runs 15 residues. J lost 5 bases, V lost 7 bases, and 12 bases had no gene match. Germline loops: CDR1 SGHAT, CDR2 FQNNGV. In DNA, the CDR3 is TGTGCCAGCATGCTCGGGGGGGCGGCGAGGGAGACCCAGTACTTC. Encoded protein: CASMLGGAARETQYF.

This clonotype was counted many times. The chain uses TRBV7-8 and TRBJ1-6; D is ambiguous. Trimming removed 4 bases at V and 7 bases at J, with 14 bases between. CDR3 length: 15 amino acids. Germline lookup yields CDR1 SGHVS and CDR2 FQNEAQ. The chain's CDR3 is CASSSSLRENSPLHF. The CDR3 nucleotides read TGTGCCAGCAGCTCTTCTCTTCGGGAAAATTCACCCCTCCACTTT.

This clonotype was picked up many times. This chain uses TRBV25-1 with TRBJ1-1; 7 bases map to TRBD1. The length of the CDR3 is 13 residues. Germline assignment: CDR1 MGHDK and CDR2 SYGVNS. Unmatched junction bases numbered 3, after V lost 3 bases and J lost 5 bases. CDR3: CASSDSGQTEAFF. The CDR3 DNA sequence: TGTGCCAGCAGTGACTCGGGACAGACTGAAGCTTTCTTT.

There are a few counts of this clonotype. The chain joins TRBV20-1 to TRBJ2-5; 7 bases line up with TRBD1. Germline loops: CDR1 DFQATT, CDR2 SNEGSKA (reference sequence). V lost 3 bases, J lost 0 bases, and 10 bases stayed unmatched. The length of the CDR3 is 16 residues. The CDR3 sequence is CSARSPGQTYQETQYF. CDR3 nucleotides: TGCAGTGCTAGGAGCCCGGGACAGACCTACCAAGAGACCCAGTACTTC.

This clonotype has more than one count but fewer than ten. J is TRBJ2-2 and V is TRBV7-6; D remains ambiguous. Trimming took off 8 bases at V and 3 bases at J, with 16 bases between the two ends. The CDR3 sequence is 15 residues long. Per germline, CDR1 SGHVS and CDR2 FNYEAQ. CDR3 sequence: CASRSGTTDTGELFF. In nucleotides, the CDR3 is TGTGCCAGCCGCTCGGGCACGACGGACACCGGGGAGCTGTTTTTT.

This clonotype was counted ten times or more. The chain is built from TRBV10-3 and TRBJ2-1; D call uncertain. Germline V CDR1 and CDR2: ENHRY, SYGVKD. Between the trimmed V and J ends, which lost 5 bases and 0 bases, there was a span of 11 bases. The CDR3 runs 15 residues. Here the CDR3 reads CAISKDESSYNEQFF. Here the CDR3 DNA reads TGTGCCATCAGTAAGGACGAGAGCTCCTACAATGAGCAGTTCTTC.

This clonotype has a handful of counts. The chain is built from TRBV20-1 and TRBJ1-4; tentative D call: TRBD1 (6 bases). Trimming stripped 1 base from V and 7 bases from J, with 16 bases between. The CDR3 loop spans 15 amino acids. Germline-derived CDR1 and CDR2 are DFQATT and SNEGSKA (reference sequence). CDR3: CSARVGGGEGEKLFF. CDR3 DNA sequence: TGCAGTGCTAGAGTTGGGGGCGGAGAAGGTGAAAAACTGTTTTTT.